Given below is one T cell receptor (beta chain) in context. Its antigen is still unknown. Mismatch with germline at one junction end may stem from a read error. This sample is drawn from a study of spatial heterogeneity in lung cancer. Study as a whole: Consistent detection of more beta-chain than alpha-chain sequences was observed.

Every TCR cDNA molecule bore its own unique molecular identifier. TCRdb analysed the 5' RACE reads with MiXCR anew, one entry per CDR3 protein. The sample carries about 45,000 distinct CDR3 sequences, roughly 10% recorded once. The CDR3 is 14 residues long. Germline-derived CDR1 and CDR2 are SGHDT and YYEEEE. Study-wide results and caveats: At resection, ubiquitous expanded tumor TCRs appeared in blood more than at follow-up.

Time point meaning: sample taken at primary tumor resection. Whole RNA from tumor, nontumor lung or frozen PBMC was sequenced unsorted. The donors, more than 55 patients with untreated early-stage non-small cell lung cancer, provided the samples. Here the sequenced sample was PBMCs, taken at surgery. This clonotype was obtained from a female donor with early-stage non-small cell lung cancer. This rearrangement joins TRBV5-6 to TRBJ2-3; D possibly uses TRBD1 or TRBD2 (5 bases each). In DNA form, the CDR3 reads TGTGCCAGCAGATTGGGGCAGCGGTCAGATACGCAGTATTTT. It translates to CASRLGQRSDTQYF.